The 27 T cell receptor beta chains given below trace back to one sample, sequenced in a study of shared clonotypes between healthy human individuals. The method was immunoSEQ multiplex PCR; TCRdb's version includes in-frame clones alone and lacks a portion of them. This sample has around 690,000 clones, with about nine tenths found just once. The specimen was memory CD8+ T cells from PBMCs. Subset given: CD45RO+ cells pooled with CCR7-negative TemRA cells. The source of these receptors is a man between 18 and 29 years old in good health. Some clones in this sample may be carry-over from other donors' samples.

The chain links TRBV30 to TRBJ2-1; unclear D gene. CDR3 length: 12 residues. V was shortened by 0 bases and J by 8 bases, with 8 bases between the two germline ends. From germline, CDR1 is GTSNPN and CDR2 SVGIG (reference sequence). The CDR3 sequence is CAWSVGSDEQFF. The DNA of the CDR3 is TGTGCCTGGAGTGTTGGCAGCGATGAGCAGTTCTTC.

This clone was counted once. V and J are TRBV27 and TRBJ1-2; D is uncertain. This CDR3 is 13 amino acids long. Germline CDR1 is MNHEY and CDR2 is SMNVEV (reference sequence). Trimming removed 3 bases from V and 8 bases from J, with 13 bases in between. The CDR3 DNA follows: TGTGCCAGCAGTTTTGAGTCAGGCATGGGCTACACCTTC. Protein product: CASSFESGMGYTF.

The chain couples TRBV19 to TRBJ2-3; 10 bases agree with TRBD2. Germline V gene sequence: CDR1 LNHDA, CDR2 SQIVND (reference sequence). The CDR3 extends over 15 amino acids. V was clipped by 3 bases and J by 8 bases; unmatched bases: 8. CDR3 sequence: CASSIRAGGPSTQYF. CDR3 sequence (DNA): TGTGCCAGTAGTATTCGAGCGGGAGGGCCTAGTACGCAGTATTTT.

J is TRBJ2-7 and V is TRBV6-5, with TRBD1 matching 9 bases. V dropped 6 bases and J dropped 6; count of bases not matched to a gene: 9. The length of the CDR3 is 14 residues. The germline V gene has CDR1 MNHEY and CDR2 SVGAGI. The CDR3 sequence: CASRFDRQGGEQYF. The CDR3 DNA is TGTGCCAGCAGGTTCGACAGACAGGGGGGCGAGCAGTACTTC.

The gene calls are TRBV7-9 and TRBJ2-4; 9 bases map to TRBD2. Germline V lookup: CDR1 SEHNR, CDR2 FQNEAQ (reference sequence). This CDR3 spans 16 amino acids. V shed 0 bases, J shed 7 bases, and the junction held 7 bases outside the gene matches. The CDR3 DNA reads TGTGCCAGCAGCTTAGCTAGCGGGAGCGTCTGGAACATTCAGTACTTC. This codes for CASSLASGSVWNIQYF.

The chain uses TRBV7-8 and TRBJ2-7; 7 nucleotides line up with TRBD1. V was pared by 1 base and J by 5 bases, with 14 bases of the junction left unmatched. Germline values: CDR1 SGHVS, CDR2 FQNEAQ. The CDR3 covers 17 residues. This CDR3 reads CASSLEATQGVVHEQYF. In DNA, the CDR3 is TGTGCCAGCAGCTTAGAGGCTACCCAGGGGGTGGTCCACGAGCAGTACTTC.

The chain recombines TRBV2 with TRBJ1-3; D gene ambiguous. Between the trimmed V and J ends, which lost 8 bases and 0 bases, there was a span of 5 bases. CDR1 and CDR2 (germline): SNHLY, FYNNEI. The CDR3 spans 12 residues. The CDR3 DNA is TGTGCCAGCCTTCACTCTGGAAACACCATATATTTT. The encoded protein is CASLHSGNTIYF.

This chain links TRBV2 with TRBJ2-7; unclear D gene. The germline V gene encodes CDR1 SNHLY and CDR2 FYNNEI. V was trimmed by 7 bases and J by 2 bases, leaving 9 bases between them. The CDR3 runs 12 residues. Written as DNA, the CDR3 is TGTGCCAGCATAGGCGGCACCTACGAGCAGTACTTC. Translating gives CASIGGTYEQYF.

This chain uses TRBV27 with TRBJ1-3; D is possibly TRBD1 (5 bases). CDR3 length: 15 residues. V was clipped by 5 bases and J by 4 bases, with 15 bases between them. Germline lookup yields CDR1 MNHEY and CDR2 SMNVEV (reference sequence). CDR3 loop: CASSPGTPTGNTIYF. The CDR3, as DNA: TGTGCCAGCAGTCCCGGGACCCCTACGGGAAACACCATATATTTT.

The V and J genes are TRBV25-1 and TRBJ1-4, with 9 bases fitting TRBD1. This CDR3 is 14 amino acids long. Germline values: CDR1 MGHDK, CDR2 SYGVNS. The V segment lost 6 bases and the J segment 7 bases; nucleotides outside the gene matches: 6. The CDR3 is CASRNRGRGEKLFF. In DNA form, the CDR3 reads TGTGCCAGCAGAAACAGGGGGCGAGGTGAAAAACTGTTTTTT.

This chain joins TRBV9 and TRBJ2-5; 9 nucleotides match TRBD2. Germline V gives CDR1 SGDLS, CDR2 YYNGEE. V gave up 3 bases and J gave up 5 bases; unmatched junction bases: 8. The CDR3 extends over 15 amino acids. The CDR3 loop is CASSAIPGTSETQYF. The CDR3 DNA sequence: TGTGCCAGCAGCGCAATTCCCGGGACTAGCGAGACCCAGTACTTC.

The rearrangement uses TRBV9 and TRBJ2-1; no definite D call. CDR1 is SGDLS and CDR2 is YYNGEE in the germline V gene. Trimming removed 0 bases from V and 10 bases from J, with 8 bases in between. The CDR3 is 12 residues long. For the CDR3, the DNA is TGTGCCAGCAGCGTAGAGCTAGGGGAGCAGTTCTTC. Protein product: CASSVELGEQFF.

The chain uses TRBV5-5 and TRBJ2-7; no definite D call. V dropped 0 bases and J dropped 4 bases, with 11 bases sitting between them. Germline CDR1 is SGHKS and CDR2 is YYEKEE (reference sequence). The CDR3 spans 14 residues. The CDR3 protein is CASSLVSWRYEQYF. The CDR3 nucleotides read TGTGCCAGCAGCTTGGTATCTTGGCGATACGAGCAGTACTTC.

V usage is TRBV25-1 and J usage is TRBJ2-1, with D perhaps TRBD1 or TRBD2 (6 bases each). V lost 8 bases and J 3 bases, leaving 17 bases between the germline ends. This CDR3 has 15 amino acids. The germline gives CDR1 MGHDK, CDR2 SYGVNS. CDR3 in amino acids: CASQRGEIGYNEQFF. The CDR3 DNA sequence: TGTGCCAGCCAAAGGGGGGAAATAGGCTACAATGAGCAGTTCTTC.

The chain is built from TRBV27 and TRBJ2-7; weak D call: TRBD1 (6 bases). Germline-derived CDR1 and CDR2 are MNHEY and SMNVEV (reference sequence). V was trimmed by 5 bases and J by 3 bases, leaving 23 bases between them. The CDR3 extends over 17 amino acids. The CDR3 is CASSPDPGQLVNYEQYF. The CDR3 nucleotides are TGTGCCAGCAGTCCCGATCCTGGACAGCTGGTTAACTACGAGCAGTACTTC.

This chain joins TRBV5-1 and TRBJ2-7, with a possible D match to TRBD1 (5 bases). Per germline, CDR1 SGHRS and CDR2 YFSETQ. CDR3 length equals 13 residues. Trimming shortened V by 3 bases and J by 5 bases, and 12 bases separated the two germline ends. CDR3 sequence (DNA): TGCGCCAGCAGCTCGACTCCGACAGACGAGCAGTACTTC. Translating it yields CASSSTPTDEQYF. Based on the CDR3 plus reference TRBV5-1 and TRBJ2-7, the full variable domain is KAGVTQTPRYLIKTRGQQVTLSCSPISGHRSVSWYQQTPGQGLQFLFEYFSETQRNKGNFPGRFSGRQFSNSRSEMNVSTLELGDSALYLCASSSTPTDEQYFGPGTRLTVT.

The chain uses TRBV19 and TRBJ2-1; D not resolved. Per germline, CDR1 LNHDA and CDR2 SQIVND (reference sequence). The CDR3 has 13 residues. V gave up 4 bases and J gave up 0 bases, with 4 bases separating them. The CDR3 nucleotides are TGTGCCAGTAGTACCTTCTCCTACAATGAGCAGTTCTTC. It codes for CASSTFSYNEQFF.

V usage is TRBV4-3 and J usage is TRBJ2-3; 7 nucleotides agree with TRBD2. Losses at the gene ends were 0 bases for V and 0 bases for J; bases not matched to a gene: 9. Germline V lookup: CDR1 LGHNA, CDR2 YSLEER. The CDR3 is made up of 18 amino acids. CDR3 bases: TGCGCCAGCAGCCAAGATCGGGGAGGGGCGACTAGCACAGATACGCAGTATTTT. Amino acids: CASSQDRGGATSTDTQYF.

Remarks on this clone: Different DNA sequences within this sample yield the same CDR3. The chain combines TRBV7-9 with TRBJ2-7, with a tentative D call TRBD2 (6 bases). The germline gives CDR1 SEHNR, CDR2 FQNEAQ (reference sequence). The CDR3 loop spans 14 amino acids. V shed 1 base and J shed 0 bases, with 7 bases lying between them. The CDR3 spells CASSLVGGSYEQYF. The CDR3 bases are TGTGCCAGCAGCTTAGTGGGGGGCTCCTACGAGCAGTACTTC.

J is TRBJ2-6 and V is TRBV2; 9 bases match TRBD1. The CDR3 has 14 residues. The ends lost 7 bases at V and 2 bases at J; junction bases unmatched: 0. Germline-derived CDR1 and CDR2 are SNHLY and FYNNEI. The CDR3 region is CASNRGPGANVLTF. CDR3 DNA sequence: TGTGCCAGCAACAGGGGGCCTGGGGCCAACGTCCTGACTTTC.

CDR3: CSAEGQGYYNEQFF. The CDR3 DNA reads TGCAGCGCCGAGGGACAGGGCTACTACAATGAGCAGTTCTTC. The chain carries TRBV29-1 and TRBJ2-1, with 9 bases that match TRBD1. The ends lost 7 bases at V and 3 bases at J; junction bases unmatched: 7. Germline lookup yields CDR1 SQVTM and CDR2 ANQGSEA. This CDR3 has 14 residues.

This sequence joins TRBV28 and TRBJ1-1; possibly TRBD1 for D (6 bases). CDR1 and CDR2 from the germline V gene are MDHEN and SYDVKM. The ends were cut back, 2 bases at V and 4 bases at J, with 14 bases in the middle. This CDR3 has 15 residues. CDR3 amino acids: CASSLVRGLGTEAFF. The CDR3 coding sequence is TGTGCCAGCAGTTTAGTCAGGGGCCTGGGCACTGAAGCTTTCTTT.

As for this clone: Other nucleotide sequences from this sample produce the same CDR3. J is TRBJ1-5 and V is TRBV7-9; the match to TRBD1 covers 8 bases. V trimming: 6 bases; J trimming: 2 bases; junction bases outside the gene matches: 3. This CDR3 is 14 amino acids long. CDR1 and CDR2 from the germline V gene are SEHNR and FQNEAQ (reference sequence). CDR3 nucleotides: TGTGCCAGCAGTGGACAGGGAGGCAATCAGCCCCAGCATTTT. This sequence encodes CASSGQGGNQPQHF.

The rearrangement uses TRBV6-5 and TRBJ2-1; D gene uncertain. The V end lost 6 bases, the J end lost 2 bases, and 11 bases lay between the germline ends. Germline V lookup: CDR1 MNHEY, CDR2 SVGAGI. The length of the CDR3 is 14 residues. CDR3 in amino acids: CASSPFSAYNEQFF. CDR3 coding DNA: TGTGCCAGCAGCCCCTTTTCTGCCTACAATGAGCAGTTCTTC.

The gene calls are TRBV29-1 and TRBJ2-7; maybe TRBD2 (6 bases). The CDR3 loop spans 11 amino acids. The germline V and J ends were trimmed by 8 bases and 9 bases, with 17 bases remaining between them. Germline V gives CDR1 SQVTM, CDR2 ANQGSEA. In nucleotides, the CDR3 is TGCAGCCTTGTAGTGGGGGGTGTGCAGTACTTC. It yields the protein CSLVVGGVQYF.

This clone was seen only a few times. The V call is TRBV9, the J call TRBJ1-2; possibly TRBD1 for D (5 bases). CDR3 length: 18 amino acids. Trimming shortened V by 4 bases and J by 2 bases, and 24 bases separated the two germline ends. Looked up from germline, CDR1 is SGDLS and CDR2 is YYNGEE. The chain's CDR3 is CASSPLDGMRGLNYGYTF. CDR3 DNA sequence: TGTGCCAGCAGCCCATTGGACGGGATGAGGGGCCTAAACTATGGCTACACCTTC. The full variable domain, completed using reference TRBV9 and TRBJ1-2, is DSGVTQTPKHLITATGQRVTLRCSPRSGDLSVYWYQQSLDQGLQFLIQYYNGEERAKGNILERFSAQQFPDLHSELNLSSLELGDSALYFCASSPLDGMRGLNYGYTFGSGTRLTVV.

This clone was counted a single time. In DNA form, the CDR3 reads TGTGCCAGTAGCCCGGGAGGGGTTGAGACCCAGTACTTC. This codes for CASSPGGVETQYF. The rearrangement links TRBV19 to TRBJ2-5; TRBD2 agrees at 8 bases. This CDR3 has 13 amino acids. The germline CDR1 and CDR2 sequences are LNHDA and SQIVND (reference sequence). J was trimmed by 5 bases and V by 6 bases; bases with no gene match: 5.